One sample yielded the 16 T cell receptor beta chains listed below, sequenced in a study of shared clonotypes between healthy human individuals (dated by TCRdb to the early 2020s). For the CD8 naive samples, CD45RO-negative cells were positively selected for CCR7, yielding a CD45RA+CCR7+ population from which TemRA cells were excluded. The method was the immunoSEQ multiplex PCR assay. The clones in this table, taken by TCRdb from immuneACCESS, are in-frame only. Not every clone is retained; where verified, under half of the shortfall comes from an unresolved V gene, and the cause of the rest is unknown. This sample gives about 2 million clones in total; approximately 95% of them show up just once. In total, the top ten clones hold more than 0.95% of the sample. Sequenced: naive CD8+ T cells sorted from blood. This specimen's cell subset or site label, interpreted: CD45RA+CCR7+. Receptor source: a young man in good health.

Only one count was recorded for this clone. The CDR3 region has the DNA TGTGCCAGCAGCTTCCGGACAGGTACAGATACGCAGTATTTT. Residues: CASSFRTGTDTQYF. The chain links TRBV13 to TRBJ2-3; the match to TRBD1 covers 7 bases. The CDR3 covers 14 residues. Germline loops: CDR1 PRHDT, CDR2 FYEKMQ (reference sequence). V shed 3 bases, J shed 3 bases, and the junction held 3 bases outside the gene matches.

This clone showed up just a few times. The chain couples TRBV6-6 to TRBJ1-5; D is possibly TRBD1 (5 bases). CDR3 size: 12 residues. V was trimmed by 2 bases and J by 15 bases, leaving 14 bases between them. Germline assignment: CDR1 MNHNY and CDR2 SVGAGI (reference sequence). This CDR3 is CASSYELVGRHF. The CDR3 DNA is TGTGCCAGCAGTTACGAGCTTGTGGGACGGCATTTT.

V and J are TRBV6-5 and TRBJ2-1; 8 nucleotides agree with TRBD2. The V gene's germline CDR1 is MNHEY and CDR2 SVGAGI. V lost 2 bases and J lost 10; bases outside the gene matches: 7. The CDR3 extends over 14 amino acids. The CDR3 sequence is CASSYGSGVGEQFF. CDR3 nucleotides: TGTGCCAGCAGTTACGGTAGCGGGGTGGGAGAGCAGTTCTTC.

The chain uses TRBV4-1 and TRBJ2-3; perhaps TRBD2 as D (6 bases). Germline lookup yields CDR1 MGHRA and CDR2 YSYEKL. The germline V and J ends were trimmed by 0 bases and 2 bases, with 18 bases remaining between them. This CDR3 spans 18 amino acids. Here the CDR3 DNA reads TGCGCCAGCAGCCAAGAAGCCCCATTCGGGGAGGCCACAGATACGCAGTATTTT. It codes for CASSQEAPFGEATDTQYF.

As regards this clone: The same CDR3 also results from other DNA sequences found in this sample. The CDR3 coding sequence is TGCAGCGGCGGAGACAATGAGCAGTTCTTC. Translating gives CSGGDNEQFF. J is TRBJ2-1 and V is TRBV29-1; D unclear. Germline V gene lookup returns CDR1 SQVTM and CDR2 ANQGSEA. This CDR3 is 10 amino acids long. V gave up 7 bases and J gave up 5 bases, with 6 bases separating them.

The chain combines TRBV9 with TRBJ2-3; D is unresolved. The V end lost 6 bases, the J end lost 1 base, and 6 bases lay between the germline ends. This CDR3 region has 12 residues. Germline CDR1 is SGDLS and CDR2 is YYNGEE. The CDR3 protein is CASTSGTDTQYF. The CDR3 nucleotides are TGTGCCAGCACCTCGGGCACAGATACGCAGTATTTT.

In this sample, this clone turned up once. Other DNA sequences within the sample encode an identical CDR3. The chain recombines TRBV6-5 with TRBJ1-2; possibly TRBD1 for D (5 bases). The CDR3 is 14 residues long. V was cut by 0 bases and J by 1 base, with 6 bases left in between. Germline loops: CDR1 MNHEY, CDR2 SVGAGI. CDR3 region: CASSYSQGNYGYTF. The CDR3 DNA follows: TGTGCCAGCAGTTACTCGCAGGGTAACTATGGCTACACCTTC.

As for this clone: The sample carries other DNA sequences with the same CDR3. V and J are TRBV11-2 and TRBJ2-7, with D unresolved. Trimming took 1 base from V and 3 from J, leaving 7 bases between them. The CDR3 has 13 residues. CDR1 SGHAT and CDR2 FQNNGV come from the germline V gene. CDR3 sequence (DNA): TGTGCCAGCAGCTTAGGCCACAGCTACGAGCAGTACTTC. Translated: CASSLGHSYEQYF.

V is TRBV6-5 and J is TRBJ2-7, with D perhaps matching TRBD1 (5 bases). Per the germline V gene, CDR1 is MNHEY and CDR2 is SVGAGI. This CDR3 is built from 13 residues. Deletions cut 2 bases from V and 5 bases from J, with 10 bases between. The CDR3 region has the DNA TGTGCCAGCAGTTACGCAGGGTTCCACGAGCAGTACTTC. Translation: CASSYAGFHEQYF.

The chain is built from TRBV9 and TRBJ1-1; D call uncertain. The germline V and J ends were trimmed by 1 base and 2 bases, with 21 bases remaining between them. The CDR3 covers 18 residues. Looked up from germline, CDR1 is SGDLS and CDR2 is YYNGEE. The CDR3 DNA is TGTGCCAGCAGCGTATACGCCACCTCTGGACCAAGAAACACTGAAGCTTTCTTT. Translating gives CASSVYATSGPRNTEAFF.

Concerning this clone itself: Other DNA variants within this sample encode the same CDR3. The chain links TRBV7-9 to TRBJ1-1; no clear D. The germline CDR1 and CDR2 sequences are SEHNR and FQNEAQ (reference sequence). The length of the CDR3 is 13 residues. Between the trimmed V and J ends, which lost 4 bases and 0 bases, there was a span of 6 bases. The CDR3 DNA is TGTGCCAGCAGCTCTTCAGTGAACACTGAAGCTTTCTTT. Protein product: CASSSSVNTEAFF.

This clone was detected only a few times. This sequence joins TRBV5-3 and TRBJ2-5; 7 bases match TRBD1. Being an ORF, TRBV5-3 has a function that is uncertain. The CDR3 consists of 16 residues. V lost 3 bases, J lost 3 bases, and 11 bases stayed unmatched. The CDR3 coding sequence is TGTGCCAGAAGCTCGCAAGGACAGGACGGGAAAGAGACCCAGTACTTC. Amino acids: CARSSQGQDGKETQYF.

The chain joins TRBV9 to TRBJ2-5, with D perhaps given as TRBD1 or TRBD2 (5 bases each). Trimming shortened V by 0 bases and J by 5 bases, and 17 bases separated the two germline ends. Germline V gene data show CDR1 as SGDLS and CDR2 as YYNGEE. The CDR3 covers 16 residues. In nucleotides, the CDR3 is TGTGCCAGCAGCGTAGTTTCTAGCTCTAAGGGGGAGACCCAGTACTTC. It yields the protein CASSVVSSSKGETQYF.

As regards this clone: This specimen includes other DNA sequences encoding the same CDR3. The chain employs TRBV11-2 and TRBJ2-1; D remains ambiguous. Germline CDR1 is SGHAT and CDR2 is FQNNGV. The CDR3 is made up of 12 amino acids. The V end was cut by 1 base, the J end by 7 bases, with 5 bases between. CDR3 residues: CASSLVTNEQFF. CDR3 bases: TGTGCCAGCAGCTTAGTCACGAATGAGCAGTTCTTC.

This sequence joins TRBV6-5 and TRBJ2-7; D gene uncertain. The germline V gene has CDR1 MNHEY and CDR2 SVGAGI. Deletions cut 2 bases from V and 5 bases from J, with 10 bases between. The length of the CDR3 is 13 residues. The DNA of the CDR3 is TGTGCCAGCAGTTACCATCATAAGGACGAGCAGTACTTC. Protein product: CASSYHHKDEQYF.

CDR3: CASSLDRASGRVTGELFF. The CDR3 region has the DNA TGTGCCAGCAGCTTAGATCGAGCTAGCGGGAGAGTGACCGGGGAGCTGTTTTTT. This chain uses TRBV11-2 with TRBJ2-2, with 10 bases that match TRBD2. The CDR3 consists of 18 residues. Per germline, CDR1 SGHAT and CDR2 FQNNGV. The trim removed 0 bases at V and 5 bases at J, leaving 9 bases unmatched.